The TCR beta chain described here comes from a study of cytomegalovirus exposure and HLA in healthy donors. Points on this clone: What it binds is not known.

Primers included in the PCR were 60 Vbeta and 13 Jbeta primers. This table comes from immunoSEQ multiplex PCR, and its TCRdb copy is limited to in-frame clones, with some not included. Of 200,000 to 250,000 clones in the sample, about 81% were seen once. Points from the study as a whole: TCR beta sequences numbering some 17,000 were associated with HLA alleles at 0.05 false discovery rate in a later analysis.

The material sequenced was PBMCs. This clonotype originated in a woman aged 40 to 50 in good health and CMV-seropositive.

This CDR3 is CASSLNLNTEAFF. The CDR3 DNA reads TGTGCCAGCAGTCTCAACTTGAACACTGAAGCTTTCTTT. V is TRBV27 and J is TRBJ1-1; D uncertain. Trimming took off 5 bases at V and 0 bases at J, with 7 bases between the two ends. Germline-derived CDR1 and CDR2 are MNHEY and SMNVEV (reference sequence). This CDR3 has 13 amino acids.